This T cell receptor beta chain was observed in a study of blood T cell repertoires in COVID-19 (TCRdb year 2020). At the level of the whole study: Samples covering the acute and convalescent phases of COVID-19 were provided by collaborators in the United States, Italy and Spain. The material from the prospective study consisted of cDNA or gDNA derived from T cells, B-cell-depleted T cells, or PBMCs. The repertoires were made available in a free public database intended to serve as a resource for research on the immune response to SARS-CoV-2. Where HLA class I and class II types were available, the types were taken from metadata supplied by the sample provider, not from assay-based typing. Sample metadata almost always included a de-identified subject ID, COVID-19 status, age in years and sex. The dataset comprised deeply sampled blood TCRbeta repertoires from subjects exposed to, actively infected with, or recovered from COVID-19. The samples were drawn from the first 160 participants of the ongoing ImmuneRACE study and from 950 to 1,500 subjects provided by 6 global collaborators. Findings and caveats that apply to the study as a whole: How much clinical and demographic metadata was included differed by source and by participant, and the metadata was provided uncurated.

TCRbeta CDR3 regions were amplified from genomic DNA using the immunoSEQ Assay, a bias-controlled multiplex PCR. As for the authors' bioinformatics: The number of nucleated cells in each sample was estimated by amplification of reference gene primers within the assay. To quantify the absolute abundance of each unique TCRbeta CDR3 rearrangement, sequence reads were collapsed and filtered. For each sample, productive Simpson clonality was calculated as the square root of Simpson's diversity index over productive rearrangements. TCRdb provides this immuneACCESS table in a form limited to in-frame rearrangements. Some clones are lacking; in checked studies, under half of them reflect an unresolved V gene, and why the rest are absent is not known. V and J calls and clone size are those listed in that table; D and trimming were worked out from the DNA. For this sample there are roughly 130,000 clones; around 80% appear just once. In total, the top ten clones hold approximately 2% of the sample.

Concerning this clone itself: There is no known antigen for this receptor. No clone much larger than this one lies a single base away; base qualities are absent.

Relative to germline, V is missing 6 bases and J is missing 4 bases, with 11 bases of the junction outside any gene match. The cysteine opens and the phenylalanine closes a CDR3 of 16 amino acids. The only DNA kept is the CDR3, 48 bases in frame from the first base. In the germline V gene, CDR1 corresponds to SGHRS and CDR2 to YFSETQ. The collaborating institutions used their own protocols to collect whole blood in K2EDTA tubes. For TCRbeta analysis, collaborators shipped samples as frozen whole blood, isolated PBMCs, or DNA extracted from either of those sample types. Recombination connected TRBV5-1 to TRBJ1-4, with 8 bases aligning to TRBD1. Source material: peripheral blood. The TCR originated in a man aged 65 to 79 with acute or convalescent COVID-19. Read as DNA, the sequence is TGCGCCAGCAAACAGGGGGGGGCGGAGGATAATGAAAAACTGTTTTTT. Its protein product is CASKQGGAEDNEKLFF.